The rows below give T cell receptor beta chains drawn from one sample of a study of blood T cells in healthy people across ages. In TCRdb, the 5' RACE reads were re-called with MiXCR into one record per CDR3 protein. Among roughly 800,000 distinct CDR3 sequences listed, about 37% were seen once. The sequencing sample was made of blood. Receptors were obtained from a man aged 18 to 30 in good health. The CDR3 runs from the conserved cysteine through the conserved F or W. The order of the fields is CDR3 DNA, CDR3 protein, D gene, clone size, J gene, V gene. A D gene is named only where the DNA matches it firmly. Rows give clone size only sometimes, using once, few, many, or a class for an expanded clone.

DNA: TGTGCCATCGGTGACACGTCCGTGTACGAGCAGTACTTC
CDR3: CAIGDTSVYEQYF
D: NA
size: NA
J: TRBJ2-7
V: TRBV10-3

DNA: TGTGCCAACATCTCCGCCGGACAGGGTTACGAGCAGTACTTC
CDR3: CANISAGQGYEQYF
D: TRBD1
size: NA
J: TRBJ2-7
V: TRBV7-9

DNA: TGTGCCAGCACTAGCGCTACTAGCACAGATACGCAGTATTTT
CDR3: CASTSATSTDTQYF
D: NA
size: once
J: TRBJ2-3
V: TRBV7-2

DNA: TGTGCCAGCAGTTTGCTAGACAGGGTCGACACCTACGAGCAGTACTTC
CDR3: CASSLLDRVDTYEQYF
D: TRBD1
size: few
J: TRBJ2-7
V: TRBV12-3/TRBV12-4

DNA: TGCGCCAGCAGCCAAGGATCGTACAGCTACAACTCGCCCGATGAAAAACTGTTTTTT
CDR3: CASSQGSYSYNSPDEKLFF
D: NA
size: once
J: TRBJ1-4
V: TRBV4-1

DNA: TGCGCCAGCAGCCAAGATTTCGGGCAGGGGAATCAGCCCCAGCATTTT
CDR3: CASSQDFGQGNQPQHF
D: NA
size: NA
J: TRBJ1-5
V: TRBV4-3

DNA: TGCAGTACTATCTCGGAAGCCAAAAACATTCAGTACTTC
CDR3: CSTISEAKNIQYF
D: NA
size: NA
J: TRBJ2-4
V: TRBV20-1

DNA: TGCAGTGCTAGAGAACCGTCTGGGGCCAACGTCCTGACTTTC
CDR3: CSAREPSGANVLTF
D: NA
size: NA
J: TRBJ2-6
V: TRBV20-1

DNA: TGTGCCAGCAGCGTAGGGACTAGCGGGCATGGGGGTCAGTACTTC
CDR3: CASSVGTSGHGGQYF
D: TRBD2
size: few
J: TRBJ2-4
V: TRBV9

DNA: TGCAGTGCTAGTCCGACAGGAGCTAATGAAAAACTGTTTTTT
CDR3: CSASPTGANEKLFF
D: NA
size: NA
J: TRBJ1-4
V: TRBV20-1

DNA: TGTGCCACCGGAGGACAGGGGAACTCTGGGGCCAACGTCCTGACTTTC
CDR3: CATGGQGNSGANVLTF
D: TRBD1
size: NA
J: TRBJ2-6
V: TRBV24-1

DNA: TGTGCCAGCAGTTCCTACAGGGGATCCGGGTGGTACGAGCAGTACTTC
CDR3: CASSSYRGSGWYEQYF
D: TRBD1
size: few
J: TRBJ2-7
V: TRBV27

DNA: TGTGCCAGCAGCGCAGCGGGGGTAACCTCCTACAATGAGCAGTTCTTC
CDR3: CASSAAGVTSYNEQFF
D: TRBD2
size: many
J: TRBJ2-1
V: TRBV9

DNA: TGCAGTGCTATTCTGGCGGGGGGGCCCCCGGATACGCAGTATTTT
CDR3: CSAILAGGPPDTQYF
D: TRBD2
size: NA
J: TRBJ2-3
V: TRBV20-1

DNA: TGCAGTGCTAGTGGGGCCCTCCAGACCGAAAAACTGTTTTTT
CDR3: CSASGALQTEKLFF
D: NA
size: few
J: TRBJ1-4
V: TRBV20-1

DNA: TGTGCCAGCAGCTTTACAGGGGGCAGAACCGGGGAGCTGTTTTTT
CDR3: CASSFTGGRTGELFF
D: TRBD1
size: NA
J: TRBJ2-2
V: TRBV5-6

DNA: TGTGCCAGCAGCCCTCAAGGACATTTGAACACTGAAGCTTTCTTT
CDR3: CASSPQGHLNTEAFF
D: NA
size: once
J: TRBJ1-1
V: TRBV7-2

DNA: TGCGCCAGCAGCTTGGAGGGAGTAGCGGAGTACAATGAGCAGTTCTTC
CDR3: CASSLEGVAEYNEQFF
D: NA
size: NA
J: TRBJ2-1
V: TRBV5-1

DNA: TGTGCCAGCAGCCAGACTCAGGGGAACTATGGCTACACCTTC
CDR3: CASSQTQGNYGYTF
D: NA
size: few
J: TRBJ1-2
V: TRBV7-2

DNA: TGCAGTGCTGGTCGTAACCCCGGCGACGAGCAGTACTTC
CDR3: CSAGRNPGDEQYF
D: NA
size: few
J: TRBJ2-7
V: TRBV20-1

DNA: TGCGCCAGCAGCTGGAGAGGACAGGCAGATACGCAGTATTTT
CDR3: CASSWRGQADTQYF
D: TRBD1
size: few
J: TRBJ2-3
V: TRBV5-1

DNA: TGTGCCAGCAGCCAAGAGATCAGGGGCATGGACTATGGCTACACCTTC
CDR3: CASSQEIRGMDYGYTF
D: NA
size: few
J: TRBJ1-2
V: TRBV14

DNA: TGCAGTGCTAGAGAGGGACAGGGGGCTGCTGAAGCTTTCTTT
CDR3: CSAREGQGAAEAFF
D: TRBD1
size: NA
J: TRBJ1-1
V: TRBV20-1

DNA: TGCAGTGCTAGATTGGGGCGCGGGAATTTAGTGGGGACTGAAGCTTTCTTT
CDR3: CSARLGRGNLVGTEAFF
D: NA
size: NA
J: TRBJ1-1
V: TRBV20-1

DNA: TGCAGTGCTACTGGACAGGGTGGGGCTGGCTACACCTTC
CDR3: CSATGQGGAGYTF
D: TRBD1
size: NA
J: TRBJ1-2
V: TRBV20-1

DNA: TGTGCCAGCAGTTACGATACTGAAGTCTTCAATCAGCCCCAGCATTTT
CDR3: CASSYDTEVFNQPQHF
D: NA
size: many
J: TRBJ1-5
V: TRBV6-2/TRBV6-3

DNA: TGTGCCAGCTTTTGGGCCGGGGAGCTGTTTTTT
CDR3: CASFWAGELFF
D: NA
size: NA
J: TRBJ2-2
V: TRBV25-1

DNA: TGCGCCAGCAGCGATCGGGACAGGGGGACCTACGAGCAGTACTTC
CDR3: CASSDRDRGTYEQYF
D: TRBD1
size: many
J: TRBJ2-7
V: TRBV5-1

DNA: TGTGCCAGCAGTCCGGTTGGGGGGATTAGTTATGGCTACACCTTC
CDR3: CASSPVGGISYGYTF
D: NA
size: many
J: TRBJ1-2
V: TRBV12-3/TRBV12-4

DNA: TGTGCCAGCAGACTCAGGGGGGGTATTCAAGAGACCCAGTACTTC
CDR3: CASRLRGGIQETQYF
D: NA
size: few
J: TRBJ2-5
V: TRBV7-2

DNA: TGTGCCAGCAGCTTAGGGGTTCGGGCCTACGAGCAGTACTTC
CDR3: CASSLGVRAYEQYF
D: NA
size: few
J: TRBJ2-7
V: TRBV7-2

DNA: TGTGCCAGCAGCCCACCTTCGACAGCTCTAAGCACAGATACGCAGTATTTT
CDR3: CASSPPSTALSTDTQYF
D: NA
size: NA
J: TRBJ2-3
V: TRBV7-2

DNA: TGTGCCAGCAGCACATTGGGGCCCCTAGCCCAAGAGACCCAGTACTTC
CDR3: CASSTLGPLAQETQYF
D: NA
size: NA
J: TRBJ2-5
V: TRBV7-8

DNA: TGCAGCGTTGTTGGGATGAATACGCAGTATTTT
CDR3: CSVVGMNTQYF
D: NA
size: many
J: TRBJ2-3
V: TRBV29-1

DNA: TGTGCCAGCAGCTCAACCGGGACTAGCGGGGCGGCCCTCTCCTACGAGCAGTACTTC
CDR3: CASSSTGTSGAALSYEQYF
D: TRBD2
size: many
J: TRBJ2-7
V: TRBV7-9

DNA: TGTGCCAGCAGCATAGGGTCGGGGGCGAACACTGAAGCTTTCTTT
CDR3: CASSIGSGANTEAFF
D: NA
size: few
J: TRBJ1-1
V: TRBV7-3

DNA: TGCAGCGTTGAAGGGTTAGCGGGGGGGATCCACAATGAGCAGTACTTC
CDR3: CSVEGLAGGIHNEQYF
D: TRBD2
size: NA
J: TRBJ2-7
V: TRBV29-1

DNA: TGTGCCAGCAGTCCTGGACAGGGCCTGAATGAGCAGTCCTTC
CDR3: CASSPGQGLNEQSF
D: TRBD1
size: NA
J: TRBJ2-1
V: TRBV7-8

DNA: TGCAGTGCTAGCCTACCGCAGGGAAGGGGAAGGGAGACCCAGTACTTC
CDR3: CSASLPQGRGRETQYF
D: NA
size: NA
J: TRBJ2-5
V: TRBV20-1

DNA: TGCAGTGCTCCCAGGGAGGATAGCTATGGCTACACCTTC
CDR3: CSAPREDSYGYTF
D: NA
size: few
J: TRBJ1-2
V: TRBV20-1

DNA: TGCAGTGCTAGAGTGGTATCCGGACAGGGGTTGAGCCATGGCTACACCTTC
CDR3: CSARVVSGQGLSHGYTF
D: TRBD1
size: NA
J: TRBJ1-2
V: TRBV20-1

DNA: TGTGCCATCAGTGAAGACTCTGGGGCCAACGTCCTGACTTTC
CDR3: CAISEDSGANVLTF
D: NA
size: many
J: TRBJ2-6
V: TRBV10-3

DNA: TGTGCCAGCAGCCGGGACGGGGGAATGACAGATACGCAGTATTTT
CDR3: CASSRDGGMTDTQYF
D: NA
size: few
J: TRBJ2-3
V: TRBV7-3

DNA: TGTGCCAGCAGCGACCACGCCCGACAGGGGGCGCAAACAGATACGCAGTATTTT
CDR3: CASSDHARQGAQTDTQYF
D: TRBD1
size: NA
J: TRBJ2-3
V: TRBV2

DNA: TGTGCCAGCAGCCAAGATGTAGGCCACACTGAAGCTTTCTTT
CDR3: CASSQDVGHTEAFF
D: NA
size: NA
J: TRBJ1-1
V: TRBV3-1

DNA: TGCAGTGCTTCTCAGGGGGCTTGGGGAAACACCATATATTTT
CDR3: CSASQGAWGNTIYF
D: TRBD1
size: few
J: TRBJ1-3
V: TRBV20-1

DNA: TGTGCCAGCAGCCCCCCCAGCGGCGGTGCCGGGGAGCTGTTTTTT
CDR3: CASSPPSGGAGELFF
D: NA
size: NA
J: TRBJ2-2
V: TRBV6-5

DNA: TGTGCCAGCAGCTCCCGGGACGGAAATAGCAATCAGCCCCAGCATTTT
CDR3: CASSSRDGNSNQPQHF
D: NA
size: NA
J: TRBJ1-5
V: TRBV7-2

DNA: TGCAGTGCAAGGACAGGGGGCGATGTGGGTCAGCCCCAGCATTTT
CDR3: CSARTGGDVGQPQHF
D: TRBD1
size: NA
J: TRBJ1-5
V: TRBV20-1

DNA: TGCAGCGTTGAGGGTGGGGACAGGGGGATCTATGGCTACACCTTC
CDR3: CSVEGGDRGIYGYTF
D: TRBD1
size: NA
J: TRBJ1-2
V: TRBV29-1

DNA: TGCAGTGCTAGGGAGTCGGGGGGGCCTTTCAATGAGCAGTTCTTC
CDR3: CSARESGGPFNEQFF
D: TRBD2
size: NA
J: TRBJ2-1
V: TRBV20-1

DNA: TGCGCCAGCAGCTTGGGTGGCGGGGCTCGCACAGATACGCAGTATTTT
CDR3: CASSLGGGARTDTQYF
D: NA
size: few
J: TRBJ2-3
V: TRBV5-1

DNA: TGCGCCAGCAGCTTGGCTTCCGTCTATGAAGCTTTCTTT
CDR3: CASSLASVYEAFF
D: NA
size: few
J: TRBJ1-1
V: TRBV5-1

DNA: TGTGCCAGCAGCGTAGACGGCGGGGGGCTTTCGGATGAGCAGTTCTTC
CDR3: CASSVDGGGLSDEQFF
D: TRBD2
size: few
J: TRBJ2-1
V: TRBV9

DNA: TGCAGCGTCGAGGACAGGGGGCAAGGTAATGAGCAGTTCTTC
CDR3: CSVEDRGQGNEQFF
D: TRBD1
size: many
J: TRBJ2-1
V: TRBV29-1

DNA: TGCAGCGTTCGGGCGGGGCCGCAAGAGACCCAGTACTTC
CDR3: CSVRAGPQETQYF
D: NA
size: many
J: TRBJ2-5
V: TRBV29-1